Following are 31 T cell receptor beta chains from one sample sequenced in a study of T cells in Graves' hyperthyroidism and ophthalmopathy. RNA transcripts were the template for amplifying TCR beta CDR3 regions. Researchers ran a first-round RT-PCR on the TCR CDR3 using the HTBI primer set. TCRdb analysed the multiplex PCR reads with MiXCR anew, one entry per CDR3 protein. The table includes around 350,000 distinct CDR3 sequences, approximately 19% detected once. Specimen: blood. The origin of the receptors is a woman aged 18-29 years with Graves' hyperthyroidism.

This clonotype was detected many times. The J gene is TRBJ1-2, the V gene TRBV7-9, with TRBD1 identical over 7 bases. This CDR3 has 13 residues. Trimming removed 4 bases from V and 3 bases from J; junction bases left unmatched: 2. The germline CDR1 and CDR2 sequences are SEHNR and FQNEAQ (reference sequence). The CDR3 region has the DNA TGTGCCAGCAGCTCAACAGGGGACTATGGCTACACCTTC. Residues: CASSSTGDYGYTF.

This clonotype was seen ten or more times. The chain couples TRBV2 to TRBJ2-2, with 8 bases identical to TRBD1. Germline V gene data show CDR1 as SNHLY and CDR2 as FYNNEI. J lost 4 bases, V lost 6 bases, and 4 bases had no gene match. The CDR3 has 14 amino acids. The CDR3: CASSGQGSTGELFF. CDR3 sequence (DNA): TGTGCCAGCAGCGGACAGGGTAGCACCGGGGAGCTGTTTTTT. Drawing the rest from reference TRBV2 and TRBJ2-2, the complete variable domain is EPEVTQTPSHQVTQMGQEVILRCVPISNHLYFYWYRQILGQKVEFLVSFYNNEISEKSEIFDDQFSVERPDGSNFTLKIRSTKLEDSAMYFCASSGQGSTGELFFGEGSRLTVL.

This clonotype was counted ten times or more. A read error may produce the germline difference seen at one junction end. V and J are TRBV2 and TRBJ1-5, with 9 bases identical to TRBD1. Germline assignment: CDR1 SNHLY and CDR2 FYNNEI. The CDR3 contains 12 residues. The CDR3 nucleotides are TGTGCCAGCTGGGACAGGGATCAGCCCCAACATTTT. This encodes CASWDRDQPQHF. The variable domain in full, completed from reference TRBV2 and TRBJ1-5, reads EPEVTQTPSHQVTQMGQEVILRCVPISNHLYFYWYRQILGQKVEFLVSFYNNEISEKSEIFDDQFSVERPDGSNFTLKIRSTKLEDSAMYFCASWDRDQPQHFGDGTRLSIL.

This clonotype was seen only a few times. The chain is built from TRBV5-1 and TRBJ1-2; D possibly corresponds to TRBD1 (5 bases). Trimming cost V 0 bases and J 4 bases, with 13 bases left between them. The CDR3 spans 15 residues. In germline, CDR1 is SGHRS, CDR2 YFSETQ. The CDR3 bases are TGCGCCAGCAGCTTGGCACCGGGGCTTTCCTATGGCTACACCTTC. Protein product: CASSLAPGLSYGYTF.

This clonotype was detected ten times or more. The rearrangement links TRBV19 to TRBJ1-2; D is uncertain. The CDR3 totals 15 residues. Trimming took off 4 bases at V and 4 bases at J, with 16 bases between the two ends. The germline V gene encodes CDR1 LNHDA and CDR2 SQIVND (reference sequence). CDR3 DNA: TGTGCCAGTAGTACAAGTTCTCTTCAGGTCTATGGCTACACCTTC. Its translation is CASSTSSLQVYGYTF.

This clonotype was seen repeatedly, ten times or more. The chain joins TRBV20-1 to TRBJ1-1, with D hard to call. Germline CDR1 and CDR2: DFQATT and SNEGSKA (reference sequence). This CDR3 is 15 amino acids long. Trimming shortened V by 1 base and J by 1 base, and 13 bases separated the two germline ends. The CDR3: CSARGPMAGNTEAFF. CDR3 in DNA: TGCAGTGCTAGAGGCCCCATGGCAGGGAACACTGAAGCTTTCTTT.

This clonotype has a handful of counts. The chain links TRBV11-1 to TRBJ2-7; perhaps D is TRBD1 or TRBD2 (7 bases each). Trimming cost V 1 base and J 3 bases, with 16 bases left between them. Germline CDR1 is SGHAT and CDR2 is FQDESV (reference sequence). The CDR3 sequence is 16 residues long. The CDR3 sequence: CASSLGGGDSGYEQYF. CDR3 nucleotides: TGTGCCAGCAGCTTAGGTGGGGGGGACAGTGGCTACGAGCAGTACTTC.

This clonotype was picked up many times. The chain joins TRBV10-3 to TRBJ1-2; TRBD1 agrees at 12 bases. Trimming at V came to 3 bases and at J to 8 bases, leaving 4 bases not matched to a gene. The CDR3 totals 14 residues. Germline V CDR1 and CDR2: ENHRY, SYGVKD. CDR3 loop: CAISDRDRGLGYTF. DNA for the CDR3: TGTGCCATCAGTGACCGGGACAGGGGGCTCGGCTACACCTTC.

The chain uses TRBV12-5 and TRBJ2-5; TRBD2 aligns across 8 bases. This CDR3 spans 16 amino acids. Germline assignment: CDR1 LGHNT and CDR2 FRNRAP. V trimming: 2 bases; J trimming: 4 bases; junction bases outside the gene matches: 9. The CDR3 sequence is CASGLIQVRGGETQYF. In nucleotides, the CDR3 is TGTGCTAGTGGTTTGATTCAGGTCCGGGGGGGAGAGACCCAGTACTTC. Combining the CDR3 with reference TRBV12-5 and TRBJ2-5 gives the whole variable domain DARVTQTPRHKVTEMGQEVTMRCQPILGHNTVFWYRQTMMQGLELLAYFRNRAPLDDSGMPKDRFSAEMPDATLATLKIQPSEPRDSAVYFCASGLIQVRGGETQYFGPGTRLLVL.

This clonotype was seen repeatedly, ten times or more. The chain links TRBV15 to TRBJ2-3; the D is unclear. Trimming removed 0 bases from V and 7 bases from J, with 11 bases in between. The CDR3 extends over 14 amino acids. Germline V gene data show CDR1 as LNHNV and CDR2 as YYDKDF (reference sequence). CDR3 coding DNA: TGTGCCACCAGCAGAGATTTTGCGGATCATACGCAGTATTTT. It translates to CATSRDFADHTQYF.

There are many counts of this clonotype. The chain joins TRBV12-3 or TRBV12-4 to TRBJ1-5; D is unclear. This CDR3 contains 12 residues. V lost 6 bases, J lost 8 bases, and 11 bases lay in between. The CDR3 spells CASSQRSKPQHF. The CDR3 DNA sequence: TGTGCCAGCAGCCAGAGATCAAAGCCCCAGCATTTT.

The chain carries TRBV12-3 or TRBV12-4 and TRBJ2-7; 10 bases line up with TRBD1. This CDR3 region has 14 residues. J lost 5 bases, V lost 4 bases, and 5 bases had no gene match. The CDR3 DNA is TGTGCCAGCAGTTCGGACAGGGGGAGACACGAGCAGTACTTC. This gives the protein CASSSDRGRHEQYF.

This clonotype came up many times. The gene calls are TRBV7-2 and TRBJ2-2, with 7 bases aligning to TRBD1. Germline values: CDR1 SGHTA, CDR2 FQGNSA. J lost 0 bases, V lost 6 bases, and 4 bases had no gene match. The CDR3 runs to 15 residues. CDR3 loop: CASRHTGANTGELFF. CDR3 DNA: TGTGCCAGCAGACACACAGGGGCGAACACCGGGGAGCTGTTTTTT.

This clonotype was seen once. This may be a read error, as it is one base from a much larger clone. The V call is TRBV12-3 or TRBV12-4, the J call TRBJ1-5; a possible D gene is TRBD1 (5 bases). This CDR3 comprises 13 residues. V was shortened by 8 bases and J by 7 bases, with 15 bases between the two germline ends. In nucleotides, the CDR3 is TGTGCCAGCGGCCCCAGGGCGAGGCAGCCCCAGCATTTT. Its protein product is CASGPRARQPQHF.

The chain uses TRBV18 and TRBJ2-6, with D possibly being TRBD1 or TRBD2 (6 bases each). The CDR3 consists of 14 residues. V lost 3 bases and J lost 12, with 15 bases in between. The germline V gene encodes CDR1 KGHSH and CDR2 LQKENI. The CDR3 spells CASSPAVQGGVLTF. Here the CDR3 DNA reads TGTGCCAGCTCACCTGCGGTACAGGGAGGCGTCCTGACTTTC.

This clonotype was seen many times. V usage is TRBV6-2 or TRBV6-3 and J usage is TRBJ2-5, with 7 positions matching TRBD1. The germline CDR1 and CDR2 sequences are MNHEY and SVGEGT. The junction had 3 bases not matched to a gene; V was cut back by 2 bases and J by 3 bases. This CDR3 has 14 amino acids. The CDR3 here is CASSYPQGEETQYF. CDR3 sequence (DNA): TGTGCCAGCAGTTACCCTCAGGGGGAAGAGACCCAGTACTTC.

The table lists this clonotype with many counts. V gene TRBV19 combines with J gene TRBJ1-2; TRBD1 is a possible D gene (5 bases). CDR3 length equals 12 residues. CDR1 is LNHDA and CDR2 is SQIVND in the germline V gene (reference sequence). The V and J ends lost 5 bases and 6 bases respectively, with 10 bases between them. CDR3 amino acids: CASSFAGNGYTF. In DNA form, the CDR3 reads TGTGCCAGTAGTTTCGCAGGGAATGGCTACACCTTC. The full variable domain, rest sourced from reference TRBV19 and TRBJ1-2, is DGGITQSPKYLFRKEGQNVTLSCEQNLNHDAMYWYRQDPGQGLRLIYYSQIVNDFQKGDIAEGYSVSREKKESFPLTVTSAQKNPTAFYLCASSFAGNGYTFGSGTRLTVV.

This clonotype appeared many times. The chain has TRBV12-3 or TRBV12-4 and TRBJ1-5, with D perhaps TRBD1 (6 bases). The CDR3 has 17 residues. The V gene lost 4 bases and the J gene lost 0 bases, with 16 bases spanning the gap. CDR3: CASSSGTSLYSNQPQHF. The CDR3 coding sequence is TGTGCCAGCAGTTCCGGGACATCTCTCTATAGCAATCAGCCCCAGCATTTT.

This clonotype was seen many times. V gene TRBV5-1 combines with J gene TRBJ1-1; 8 bases align to TRBD1. The CDR3 runs to 15 residues. V lost 5 bases and J lost 0; bases outside the gene matches: 6. CDR1 and CDR2 from the germline V gene are SGHRS and YFSETQ. The CDR3 region has the DNA TGCGCCAGCAGGGCAGGGGGCATCATGAACACTGAAGCTTTCTTT. Translation: CASRAGGIMNTEAFF.

This clonotype was detected ten times or more. The rearrangement uses TRBV20-1 and TRBJ2-7, with 8 bases aligning to TRBD1. The CDR3 has 14 amino acids. CDR1 and CDR2 (germline): DFQATT, SNEGSKA (reference sequence). The J segment lost 4 bases and the V segment lost 4 bases, leaving 9 bases of the junction unmatched. CDR3 coding DNA: TGCAGTGCTACGGGACAGGAGTTTCTTTACGAGCAGTACTTC. Its protein is CSATGQEFLYEQYF.

This clonotype was counted ten times or more. V gene TRBV20-1 combines with J gene TRBJ2-5; TRBD1 matches 9 bases. This CDR3 comprises 11 residues. V shed 5 bases, J shed 10 bases, and the junction held 5 bases outside the gene matches. Germline V gives CDR1 DFQATT, CDR2 SNEGSKA (reference sequence). The CDR3 DNA reads as TGCAGTGCTGGGGACAGGGAAGTCCAGTACTTC. Translating gives CSAGDREVQYF.

There are many counts of this clonotype. The chain has TRBV20-1 and TRBJ1-2; the D is unclear. Germline CDR1 DFQATT, CDR2 SNEGSKA (reference sequence). The CDR3 spans 14 residues. Trimming left V 1 base short and J 5 bases short, with 14 bases between. The CDR3 protein is CSARVQQGNYGYTF. The DNA of the CDR3 is TGCAGTGCTAGAGTGCAGCAAGGGAATTATGGCTACACCTTC.

This clonotype was detected ten times or more. A read error is possible here, since a much larger clone lies one base away. The chain recombines TRBV12-3 or TRBV12-4 with TRBJ2-7; 8 bases are shared with TRBD1. The CDR3 extends over 14 amino acids. V was clipped by 2 bases and J by 2 bases; unmatched bases: 2. The CDR3: CASSLRTGTYEQYF. In nucleotides, the CDR3 is TGTGCCAGCAGTTTACGGACAGGGACCTACGAGCAGTACTTC.

This clonotype came up many times. J is TRBJ1-1 and V is TRBV6-5, with TRBD1 matching over 8 bases. V lost 4 bases and J lost 2; bases outside the gene matches: 3. CDR1 MNHEY and CDR2 SVGAGI come from the germline V gene. This CDR3 contains 14 residues. The CDR3 protein is CASSSPGGNTEAFF. CDR3 DNA sequence: TGTGCCAGCAGTTCCCCAGGGGGCAACACTGAAGCTTTCTTT.

On this clonotype: With a much larger clone just one base away, this may be a read error. V usage is TRBV24-1 and J usage is TRBJ1-5; D unresolved. Germline values: CDR1 KGHDR, CDR2 SFDVKD. The CDR3 covers 12 residues. V was trimmed by 5 bases and J by 7 bases, leaving 8 bases between them. The CDR3 reads CATSGYGQPQHF. In nucleotides, the CDR3 is TGTGCCACCAGTGGTTATGGACAGCCCCAGCATTTT.

The genes are TRBV6-1 and TRBJ2-2; 7 bases agree with TRBD2. This CDR3 is 17 amino acids long. Looked up from germline, CDR1 is MNHNS and CDR2 is SASEGT. With 6 bases clipped from V and 2 bases from J, the junction kept 12 bases outside the gene matches. The CDR3 nucleotides are TGTGCCAGCAGATCTAGGGCGGGGGAACCCAACACCGGGGAGCTGTTTTTT. Translation: CASRSRAGEPNTGELFF.

This clonotype was observed many times. This sequence joins TRBV6-2 or TRBV6-3 and TRBJ1-1; TRBD1 aligns across 7 bases. Germline CDR1 MNHEY, CDR2 SVGEGT. The CDR3 extends over 15 amino acids. V lost 8 bases to trimming and J lost 9 bases; unmatched junction nucleotides: 18. CDR3 sequence (DNA): TGTGCCAGCCTCCAGGCAGGGGGAAAACTTGGAAAAGCTTTCTTT. Translation gives CASLQAGGKLGKAFF.

A single count supports this clonotype. The chain is built from TRBV13 and TRBJ2-5; TRBD2 aligns across 7 bases. The V gene end was trimmed by 6 bases and the J gene end by 4 bases; junction bases not matched to a gene: 5. This CDR3 has 13 amino acids. Germline V gene data show CDR1 as PRHDT and CDR2 as FYEKMQ (reference sequence). The CDR3 here is CASSEWGGETQYF. CDR3 DNA sequence: TGTGCCAGCAGTGAATGGGGGGGAGAGACCCAGTACTTC.

This clonotype has a count of ten or more. The chain carries TRBV11-3 and TRBJ1-1, with D maybe TRBD1 (6 bases). The CDR3 length is 16 residues. V was shortened by 4 bases and J by 3 bases, with 18 bases between the two germline ends. Germline lookup yields CDR1 SGHNT and CDR2 YENEEA. The CDR3: CASSSSAGDYHTEAFF. DNA of the CDR3: TGTGCCAGCAGCTCGTCGGCAGGGGATTATCACACTGAAGCTTTCTTT.

This clonotype was recorded many times. The chain joins TRBV12-5 to TRBJ1-1, with 8 bases aligning to TRBD1. CDR1 and CDR2 (germline): LGHNT, FRNRAP. The CDR3 is 15 residues long. The trim removed 3 bases at V and 6 bases at J, leaving 9 bases unmatched. CDR3 region: CASGLRGQGCSEAFF. In DNA form, the CDR3 reads TGTGCTAGTGGTTTAAGAGGACAGGGTTGTTCTGAAGCTTTCTTT.

The sample holds many counts of this clonotype. This sequence joins TRBV6-1 and TRBJ1-2, with 9 bases lining up with TRBD1. Germline V CDR1 and CDR2: MNHNS, SASEGT. Trimming took 2 bases from V and 3 from J; bases not matched to a gene: 4. This CDR3 region has 15 residues. The chain's CDR3 is CASSEFRTGDYGYTF. For the CDR3, the DNA is TGTGCCAGCAGTGAATTCCGGACAGGGGACTATGGCTACACCTTC.